The rows below give T cell receptor beta chains drawn from one sample of a study of T cell responses to AZD1222 COVID-19 vaccine. Libraries were prepared by immunoSEQ multiplex PCR; TCRdb keeps only in-frame clonotypes and omits some of them. This sample yields roughly 100,000 clones, of which roughly nine tenths are seen a single time; 45% belongs to the top ten. The sequencing used peripheral blood, collected on day 0 of AZD1222 vaccination. The receptors derive from an adult in good health. The CDR3 runs from the conserved cysteine through the conserved F or W. A D gene is named only where the DNA matches it firmly. The size of a clone is reported for some rows only, either as once, few or many, or as a class for expanded clones.

V gene,clone size,J gene,D gene,CDR3 DNA,CDR3 protein
TRBV25-1,.,TRBJ2-5,.,TGTGCCAGCAGTGGGTCGGGGGTGAAGACCCAGTACTTC,CASSGSGVKTQYF
TRBV3-1/TRBV3-2,.,TRBJ1-1,TRBD1,TGTGCCAGCAGCGCCGTAGACAGGGTCAATTTT,CASSAVDRVNF
TRBV4-3,.,TRBJ2-1,.,TGCGCCAGCAGCCAGGGCAGCGGAGATTACAATGAGCAGTTCTTC,CASSQGSGDYNEQFF
TRBV9,.,TRBJ2-7,TRBD1,TGTGCCAGCAGCGTCGGACAGGGTGATATATACGAGCAGTACTTC,CASSVGQGDIYEQYF
TRBV13,.,TRBJ2-4,.,TGTGCCAGCAGCTTGACAGCGTTAGTAGCCAAAAACATTCAGTACTTC,CASSLTALVAKNIQYF
TRBV3-1/TRBV3-2,.,TRBJ2-3,TRBD1,TGTGCCAGCAGCAGGGACAGCCACACAGATACGCAGTATTTT,CASSRDSHTDTQYF
TRBV5-1,.,TRBJ2-1,TRBD2,TGCGCCAGCAGCCCGAAAGGACTAGCGGGAGTAGGTCCCCATGAGCAGTTCTTC,CASSPKGLAGVGPHEQFF
TRBV10-2,once,TRBJ1-2,.,TGCGCCAGCAGTGAGGAGTGGGGACCCGATGGCTACACCTTC,CASSEEWGPDGYTF
TRBV29-1,.,TRBJ2-5,.,TGCAGCGGGCAGGGATATCAAGAGACCCAGTACTTC,CSGQGYQETQYF
TRBV10-1,.,TRBJ2-7,.,TGCGCCAGCAGTGACGGCTCCTACGAGCAGTACTTC,CASSDGSYEQYF
TRBV19,.,TRBJ1-2,TRBD1,TGTGCCAGTAGTACTATTTCACAGGGGGCTAATGGCTACACCTTC,CASSTISQGANGYTF
TRBV7-9,.,TRBJ1-1,.,TGTGCCAGCAGCTTAGAGGCGGGGAATACTGAAGCTTTCTTT,CASSLEAGNTEAFF
TRBV27,.,TRBJ1-5,TRBD1,TGTGCCAGCAGGAAAACGGGACAGATCAATCAGCCCCAGCATTTT,CASRKTGQINQPQHF
TRBV9,.,TRBJ2-2,TRBD2,TGTGCCAGCAGCGTAGAGCGACTAGCGGGAAACACCGGGGAGCTGTTTTTT,CASSVERLAGNTGELFF
TRBV10-3,.,TRBJ2-7,TRBD1,TGTGCCATCAGAGCCGGGACAGATACCTACGAGCAGTACTTC,CAIRAGTDTYEQYF
TRBV11-2,.,TRBJ2-7,.,TGTGCCAGCAGCTTAGATAGAGACCGGGTATACGAGCAGTACTTC,CASSLDRDRVYEQYF
TRBV28,once,TRBJ1-1,TRBD1,TGTGCCAGCAGTGGCAGGGGGCGGGTTCCCTCACTGAACACTGAAGCTTTCTTT,CASSGRGRVPSLNTEAFF
TRBV7-3,.,TRBJ2-3,TRBD1,TGTGCCAGCAGCCGGGGACAGGGGAGGGGGACAGATACGCAGTATTTT,CASSRGQGRGTDTQYF
TRBV13,.,TRBJ2-2,TRBD1,TGTGCCAGCAGCCGCCCCCAGGGGGCGACCACCGGGGAGCTGTTTTTT,CASSRPQGATTGELFF
TRBV30,once,TRBJ1-3,.,TGTGCCTGGAGTGCCTCTGGAAACACCATATATTTT,CAWSASGNTIYF
TRBV9,.,TRBJ2-7,TRBD2,TGTGCCAGCAGCGTACAAGCGGGAGCTTCCTACGAGCAGTACTTC,CASSVQAGASYEQYF
TRBV5-1,.,TRBJ2-7,.,TGCGCCAGCAGCTTGGACGCCACAACCTACGAGCAGTACTTC,CASSLDATTYEQYF
TRBV24-1,.,TRBJ2-2,.,TGTGCCACCAGTGATTTGAGGGGAGAGAACACCGGGGAGCTGTTTTTT,CATSDLRGENTGELFF
TRBV4-2,.,TRBJ1-4,.,TGTGCCAGCAGCCAAGATTCGGGAGTGTGGGGTGAAAAACTGTTTTTT,CASSQDSGVWGEKLFF
TRBV7-8,.,TRBJ1-6,.,TGTGCCAGCAGCTTTAGGACAGCTTATAATTCACCCCTCCACTTT,CASSFRTAYNSPLHF
TRBV18,.,TRBJ2-5,TRBD2,TGTGCCAGCTCACCACCTAGCGGGAGAGAGACCCAGTACTTC,CASSPPSGRETQYF
TRBV9,.,TRBJ1-3,.,TGTGCCAGCAGCGTAGGGGGACAAACAGGAAACACCATATATTTT,CASSVGGQTGNTIYF
TRBV7-8,.,TRBJ1-2,TRBD1,TGTGCCAGCAGCGCGGGACAGGGCAACTATGGCTACACCTTC,CASSAGQGNYGYTF
TRBV7-2,.,TRBJ2-5,TRBD2,TGTGCCAGCAGCTTTGTGGGACTAGCGAACCAAGAGACCCAGTACTTC,CASSFVGLANQETQYF
TRBV30,.,TRBJ2-7,.,TGTGCCTGGAGTGTAGTGAACGAGCAGTACTTC,CAWSVVNEQYF
TRBV7-8,.,TRBJ2-1,TRBD2,TGTGCCAGCAGCTTAGGCGGGAGGGCGAACAATGAGCAGTTCTTC,CASSLGGRANNEQFF
TRBV7-2,.,TRBJ2-3,TRBD2,TGTGCCAGCAGCACCCAAGCGGGAGTAGCAGATACGCAGTATTTT,CASSTQAGVADTQYF
TRBV6-5,.,TRBJ2-1,TRBD1,TGTGCCAGCAGTTACTCGGGACAGTACCTCAATGAGCAGTTCTTC,CASSYSGQYLNEQFF
TRBV7-8,few,TRBJ2-7,.,TGTGCCAGCAGCTTATTGTCTGGGGACTCCTACGAGCAGTACTTC,CASSLLSGDSYEQYF
TRBV28,.,TRBJ2-1,TRBD1,TGTGCCAGCAATAGCCCGGGACAGACCTACAATGAGCAGTTCTTC,CASNSPGQTYNEQFF
TRBV11-3,.,TRBJ1-1,.,TGTGCCAGCAGCCGACAGGAGAACACTGAAGCTTTCTTT,CASSRQENTEAFF
TRBV7-2,.,TRBJ2-7,TRBD2,TGTGCCAGCAGGGAAAGGACTAGCGGGGGCTACGAGCAGTACTTC,CASRERTSGGYEQYF
TRBV5-1,.,TRBJ1-2,.,TGCGCCAGCAGCTTCGGGGGGAGTAACTATGGCTACACCTTC,CASSFGGSNYGYTF
TRBV15,.,TRBJ1-6,.,TGTGCCACCAGCAGAGCCGAGAGCTCCTATAATTCACCCCTCCACTTT,CATSRAESSYNSPLHF
TRBV6-5,.,TRBJ2-3,.,TGTGCCAGCAGAAAAGTCCAGGGGAGCACAGATACGCAGTATTTT,CASRKVQGSTDTQYF
TRBV6-5,.,TRBJ1-2,TRBD1,TGTGCCAGCAGTTACTCGACAGGGGTCCATGGCTATGGCTACACCTTC,CASSYSTGVHGYGYTF
TRBV21-1,once,TRBJ2-2,.,TGTGCCAGCAGCAAATGTTCGGGGGTTCCGGGGACAGTGAACACCGGGGAGCTGTTTTTT,CASSKCSGVPGTVNTGELFF
TRBV2,.,TRBJ2-7,.,TGTGCCAGCAGTGAGTATAACTACGAGCAGTACTTC,CASSEYNYEQYF
TRBV9,.,TRBJ2-7,.,TGTGCCAGCGGGAAGGGATCCTACGAGCAGTACTTC,CASGKGSYEQYF
TRBV7-2,.,TRBJ2-7,.,TGTGCCAGCAGCTTCAGGGGCCACATCTACGAGCAGTACTTC,CASSFRGHIYEQYF
TRBV5-5,.,TRBJ1-5,.,TGTGCCAGCAGCTCCGGGGGGGCGATCAATCAGCCCCAGCATTTT,CASSSGGAINQPQHF
TRBV6-5,.,TRBJ1-1,.,TGTGCCAGCAGTTACGGGGGGGGGATGAACACTGAAGCTTTCTTT,CASSYGGGMNTEAFF
TRBV1,.,TRBJ1-5,.,TGCACCAGCAGCCAAGATTGCCAGGGGGCGATTCAGCCCCAGCATTTT,CTSSQDCQGAIQPQHF
TRBV6-5,.,TRBJ2-1,TRBD2,TGTGCCAGCAGTTACGGGTCGGGAGGACTCAATGAGCAGTTCTTC,CASSYGSGGLNEQFF
TRBV30,.,TRBJ2-1,.,TGTGCCTGGAGTAGGGCTAGCGTCAATGAGCAGTTCTTC,CAWSRASVNEQFF
TRBV19,.,TRBJ2-7,.,TGTGCCAGTAGTATTGGGGGTTCTTTCTCCTACGAGCAGTACTTC,CASSIGGSFSYEQYF
TRBV7-9,.,TRBJ2-3,.,TGTGCCAGCAGGTTACCTTTAACGGGGAGCGGCACAGATACGCAGTATTTT,CASRLPLTGSGTDTQYF
TRBV27,.,TRBJ2-2,.,TGTGCCAGCTCCGTGGGAACGAACACCGGGGAGCTGTTTTTT,CASSVGTNTGELFF
TRBV7-8,.,TRBJ2-1,.,TGTGCCAGCAGCTTAGTTTTAACTAGCAATGAGCAGTTCTTC,CASSLVLTSNEQFF
TRBV6-5,.,TRBJ2-3,.,TGTGCCAGCAGCACGGGTGTAACGCAGTATTTT,CASSTGVTQYF
TRBV11-2,.,TRBJ1-2,.,TGTGCCAGCAGCTTGGGTCCAAGCCCTAACTATGGCTACACCTTC,CASSLGPSPNYGYTF
TRBV7-9,.,TRBJ1-6,.,TGTGCCAGCAGCTTAGTCACGGGAGATTCACCCCTCCACTTT,CASSLVTGDSPLHF